This paragraph reports one T cell receptor beta chain. Its cognate antigen is unknown. A J-beta primer mix and a sample-barcoded 5' primer were used in a second PCR of about 7 to 12 cycles. Each cDNA molecule was tagged by a template-switch adaptor with 12 random nucleotides. MiXCR, run by TCRdb on the 5' RACE reads, gives a single entry per CDR3 protein. The sample includes 1.5 million to 1.8 million distinct CDR3 sequences, about 42% of them seen just once. V lost 3 bases and J lost 3, with 12 bases in between. Germline CDR1 LGHDT, CDR2 YNNKEL (reference sequence). The CDR3 spans 14 residues. The data stem from a study of blood T cells in healthy people across ages. Findings and limits, study-wide: The long-lived group displayed more naive CD4+ cells, plus higher diversity, than the aged donors did. Roughly linear declines in TCR beta diversity per million T cells occurred with age.

For every donor, a draw yielded approximately 9.9 milliliters of peripheral blood. The chain has TRBV3-1 and TRBJ2-7; TRBD2 might be the D (6 bases). The sequence was collected from a woman aged 18-29 years in good health. The specimen sequenced was blood. CDR3 residues: CASSQGGHLYEQYF. CDR3 DNA sequence: TGTGCCAGCAGCCAGGGAGGTCACCTCTACGAGCAGTACTTC.